The rows below give T cell receptor beta chains drawn from one sample of a study of T cell changes during pregnancy in multiple sclerosis. Libraries were prepared by immunoSEQ multiplex PCR; TCRdb keeps only in-frame clonotypes and omits some of them. The sample lists tens of thousands of clones; around 90% were seen once. The material sequenced was CD4+ T cells from peripheral blood mononuclear cells, taken after pregnancy. These receptors were obtained from a female donor in good health, enrolled as a control in a pregnancy study. CDR3s include the opening cysteine and the closing phenylalanine or tryptophan. Fields, in order: CDR3 protein, CDR3 DNA, V gene, clone size, J gene, D gene. D genes are given only for firm matches. Some rows mark clone size as missing; the rest say once, few, many or name a class of expanded clone.

CASGTLNTGELFF | TGCGCCAGCGGGACACTGAACACCGGGGAGCTGTTTTTT | TRBV10-1 | NA | TRBJ2-2 | NA
CASTADRGREKLFF | TGTGCCAGCACCGCCGACAGGGGGCGCGAAAAACTGTTTTTT | TRBV28 | NA | TRBJ1-4 | TRBD1
CASKKGEVANEKLFF | TGTGCCAGTAAAAAGGGAGAGGTGGCTAATGAAAAACTGTTTTTT | TRBV19 | NA | TRBJ1-4 | NA
CASSQVRQVDYGYTF | TGCGCCAGCAGCCAAGTTCGACAGGTCGACTATGGCTACACCTTC | TRBV4-1 | NA | TRBJ1-2 | NA
CASSYGDRDTEAFF | TGTGCCAGCAGCTACGGGGACAGGGACACTGAAGCTTTCTTT | TRBV28 | NA | TRBJ1-1 | TRBD1
CASSLASNQPQHF | TGTGCCAGCAGCTTGGCCTCGAATCAGCCCCAGCATTTT | TRBV5-5 | NA | TRBJ1-5 | NA
CASSVGTISYNEQFF | TGTGCCAGCAGCGTAGGGACAATCTCCTACAATGAGCAGTTCTTC | TRBV9 | NA | TRBJ2-1 | NA
CASSVEPHTSAGELFF | TGTGCCAGCAGCGTAGAGCCCCACACTAGCGCCGGGGAGCTGTTTTTT | TRBV9 | NA | TRBJ2-2 | TRBD2
CATTPTGREQYF | TGTGCCACCACACCGACAGGGCGCGAGCAGTACTTC | TRBV6-6 | NA | TRBJ2-7 | TRBD1
CASSKTSGHNEQFF | TGTGCCAGTAGTAAGACTAGCGGCCACAATGAGCAGTTCTTC | TRBV19 | NA | TRBJ2-1 | TRBD2
CASSFRRERADTQYF | TGTGCCAGCAGCTTTCGGCGGGAGAGGGCAGATACGCAGTATTTT | TRBV7-9 | NA | TRBJ2-3 | TRBD2
CASWGGEAFF | TGTGCCAGTTGGGGGGGGGAAGCTTTCTTT | TRBV28 | NA | TRBJ1-1 | NA
CASSPSGPGLPYEQYF | TGTGCCAGCAGTCCCTCAGGGCCCGGGCTCCCCTACGAGCAGTACTTC | TRBV28 | NA | TRBJ2-7 | NA
CASTPGVAAYEQYF | TGTGCCAGCACCCCCGGAGTAGCTGCGTACGAGCAGTACTTC | TRBV9 | NA | TRBJ2-7 | NA
CASSPPPNTEAFF | TGCGCCAGCAGCCCTCCCCCGAACACTGAAGCTTTCTTT | TRBV4-1 | NA | TRBJ1-1 | NA
CASSDSASYNEQFF | TGTGCCAGCAGTGATAGCGCCTCCTACAATGAGCAGTTCTTC | TRBV25-1 | NA | TRBJ2-1 | NA
CASSERTSGRKRTGELFF | TGTGCCAGCAGCGAACGGACTAGCGGGAGAAAGAGAACCGGGGAGCTGTTTTTT | TRBV7-2 | NA | TRBJ2-2 | TRBD2
CASGLPSSYNSPLHF | TGTGCCAGCGGACTCCCAAGCTCCTATAATTCACCCCTCCACTTT | TRBV28 | NA | TRBJ1-6 | NA
CASSLLPSQYNEQFF | TGTGCCAGCAGTTTATTGCCTTCTCAGTACAATGAGCAGTTCTTC | TRBV27 | NA | TRBJ2-1 | NA
CASSLYEGGSYGYTF | TGCGCCAGCAGCTTATATGAGGGTGGTTCCTATGGCTACACCTTC | TRBV5-1 | NA | TRBJ1-2 | NA
CASLFDRGVEKLFF | TGTGCCAGCTTGTTCGACAGGGGCGTGGAAAAACTGTTTTTT | TRBV2 | NA | TRBJ1-4 | TRBD1
CASSLAPGTGSGNEQFF | TGCGCCAGCAGCTTGGCACCCGGGACAGGGAGTGGTAATGAGCAGTTCTTC | TRBV5-1 | once | TRBJ2-1 | TRBD1
CAIKSRENTEAFF | TGTGCCATCAAGTCCAGGGAGAACACTGAAGCTTTCTTT | TRBV10-3 | once | TRBJ1-1 | NA
CASSQAGQGTEAFF | TGTGCCAGCAGCCAAGCGGGACAGGGCACTGAAGCTTTCTTT | TRBV4-2 | NA | TRBJ1-1 | TRBD1
CASSLELVKDTQYF | TGCGCCAGCAGCTTGGAGCTAGTTAAAGATACGCAGTATTTT | TRBV5-1 | NA | TRBJ2-3 | NA
CAGYRGAYGYTF | TGTGCCGGCTACAGGGGGGCCTATGGCTACACCTTC | TRBV2 | NA | TRBJ1-2 | TRBD1
CASSLLEGGELFF | TGTGCCAGCAGCCTCCTCGAGGGCGGGGAGCTGTTTTTT | TRBV9 | NA | TRBJ2-2 | NA
CASRQDRGDYGYTF | TGTGCCAGCAGACAGGACAGGGGGGACTATGGCTACACCTTC | TRBV2 | NA | TRBJ1-2 | TRBD1
CSALHEGKLFF | TGCAGTGCCCTACATGAGGGAAAACTGTTTTTT | TRBV20-1 | NA | TRBJ1-4 | NA
CASSPRQGYQPQHF | TGTGCCAGCTCACCAAGACAGGGCTATCAGCCCCAGCATTTT | TRBV18 | NA | TRBJ1-5 | TRBD1
CASSQEYLNTDTQYF | TGCGCCAGCAGCCAAGAGTATCTTAACACAGATACGCAGTATTTT | TRBV4-3 | once | TRBJ2-3 | NA
CASSPGTGVQFF | TGTGCCAGCAGCCCCGGGACAGGGGTACAGTTCTTC | TRBV7-2 | NA | TRBJ2-1 | TRBD1
CASSLPEGETQYF | TGCGCCAGCAGCCTACCGGAGGGGGAGACCCAGTACTTC | TRBV4-1 | NA | TRBJ2-5 | NA
CATSRSGSPNEKLFF | TGTGCCACCAGCAGATCGGGGTCCCCTAATGAAAAACTGTTTTTT | TRBV15 | NA | TRBJ1-4 | NA
CASSPTGTPETQYF | TGTGCCAGCTCACCAACCGGGACTCCAGAGACCCAGTACTTC | TRBV18 | once | TRBJ2-5 | NA
CASSAGQGVAKINYGYTF | TGTGCCAGCAGCGCGGGACAGGGTGTCGCAAAAATCAACTATGGCTACACCTTC | TRBV7-9 | NA | TRBJ1-2 | TRBD1
CASFGIAGTTGELFF | TGTGCCAGCTTCGGGATAGCGGGAACTACCGGGGAGCTGTTTTTT | TRBV18 | NA | TRBJ2-2 | TRBD2
CASSLSGETQYF | TGCGCCAGCTCCTTGTCGGGGGAGACCCAGTACTTC | TRBV5-1 | NA | TRBJ2-5 | NA
CASSRPHVSGQTYNEQFF | TGTGCCAGCAGCCGCCCCCATGTTAGCGGGCAAACCTACAATGAGCAGTTCTTC | TRBV7-9 | NA | TRBJ2-1 | TRBD2
CASTPYPGYNEKLFF | TGCGCCAGCACCCCATATCCGGGGTACAATGAAAAACTGTTTTTT | TRBV4-1 | NA | TRBJ1-4 | NA
CASSQEIGQGHYGYTF | TGCGCCAGCAGCCAAGAAATAGGACAGGGACACTATGGCTACACCTTC | TRBV4-3 | NA | TRBJ1-2 | TRBD1
CASSPEGQGGNEQYF | TGTGCCAGCTCACCAGAGGGACAGGGGGGGAACGAGCAGTACTTC | TRBV18 | once | TRBJ2-7 | TRBD1
CASRDRGYRGGQPQHF | TGTGCCAGCAGGGACCGCGGTTACAGGGGCGGACAGCCCCAGCATTTT | TRBV28 | once | TRBJ1-5 | TRBD1
CASTSDSTNYGYTF | TGCGCCAGCACCTCGGACAGCACTAACTATGGCTACACCTTC | TRBV5-1 | NA | TRBJ1-2 | NA
CAWSVRGNDEQYF | TGTGCCTGGAGTGTCAGGGGGAACGACGAGCAGTACTTC | TRBV30 | NA | TRBJ2-7 | TRBD1
CASSGQGTEAFF | TGTGCCAGCAGTGGACAAGGCACTGAAGCTTTCTTT | TRBV6-1 | NA | TRBJ1-1 | NA
CASSEMGGLNTEAFF | TGTGCCAGCAGTGAAATGGGGGGACTGAACACTGAAGCTTTCTTT | TRBV6-1 | NA | TRBJ1-1 | NA
CASSSGTPASGELFF | TGCGCCAGCAGCTCCGGGACTCCGGCCTCCGGGGAGCTGTTTTTT | TRBV5-1 | NA | TRBJ2-2 | NA